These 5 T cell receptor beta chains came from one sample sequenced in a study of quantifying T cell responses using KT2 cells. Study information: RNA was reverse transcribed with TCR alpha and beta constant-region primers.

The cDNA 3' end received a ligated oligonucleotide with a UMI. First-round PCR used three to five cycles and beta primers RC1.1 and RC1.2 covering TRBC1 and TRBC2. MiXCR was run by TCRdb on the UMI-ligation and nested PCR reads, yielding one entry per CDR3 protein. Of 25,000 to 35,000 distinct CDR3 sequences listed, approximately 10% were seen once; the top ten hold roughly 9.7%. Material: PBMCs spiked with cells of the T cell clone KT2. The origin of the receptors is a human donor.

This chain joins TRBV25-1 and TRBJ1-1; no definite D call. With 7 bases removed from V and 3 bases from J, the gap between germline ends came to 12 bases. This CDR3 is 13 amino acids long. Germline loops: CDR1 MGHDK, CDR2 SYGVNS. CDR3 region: CASKFWDDTEAFF. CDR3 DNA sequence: TGTGCCAGCAAGTTTTGGGATGACACTGAAGCTTTCTTT. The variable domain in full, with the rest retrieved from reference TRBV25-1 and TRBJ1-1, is EADIYQTPRYLVIGTGKKITLECSQTMGHDKMYWYQQDPGMELHLIHYSYGVNSTEKGDLSSESTVSRIRTEHFPLTLESARPSHTSQYLCASKFWDDTEAFFGQGTRLTVV.

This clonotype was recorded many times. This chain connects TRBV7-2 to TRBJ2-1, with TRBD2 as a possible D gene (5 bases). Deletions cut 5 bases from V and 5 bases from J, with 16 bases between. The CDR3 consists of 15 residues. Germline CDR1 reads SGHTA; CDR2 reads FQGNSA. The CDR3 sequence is CASSPSGPLHNEQFF. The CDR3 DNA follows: TGTGCCAGCAGCCCGAGCGGTCCCCTACACAATGAGCAGTTCTTC.

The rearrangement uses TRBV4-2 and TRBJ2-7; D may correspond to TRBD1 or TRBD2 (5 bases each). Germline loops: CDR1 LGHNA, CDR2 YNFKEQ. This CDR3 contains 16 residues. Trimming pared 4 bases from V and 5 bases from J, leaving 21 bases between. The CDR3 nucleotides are TGTGCCAGCAGCCGGTCAGGATTAGGGACCACTGACGAGCAGTACTTC. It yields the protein CASSRSGLGTTDEQYF.

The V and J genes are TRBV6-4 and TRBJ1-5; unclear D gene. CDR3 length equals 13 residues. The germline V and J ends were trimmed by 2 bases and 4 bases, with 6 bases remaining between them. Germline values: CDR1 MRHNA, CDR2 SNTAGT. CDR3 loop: CASSDGENQPQHF. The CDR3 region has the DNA TGTGCCAGCAGTGACGGGGAAAATCAGCCCCAGCATTTT.

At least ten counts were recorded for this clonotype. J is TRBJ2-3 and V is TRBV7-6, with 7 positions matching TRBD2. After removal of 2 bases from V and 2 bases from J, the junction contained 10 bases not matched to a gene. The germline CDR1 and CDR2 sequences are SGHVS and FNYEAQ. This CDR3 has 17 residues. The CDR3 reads CASSLIVSAGVTDTQYF. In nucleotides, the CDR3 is TGTGCCAGCAGCTTAATTGTTTCGGCGGGGGTCACAGATACGCAGTATTTT.